A single sample is the source of the 4 T cell receptor beta chains below, sequenced in a study of blood T cell repertoires in COVID-19. Assay: immunoSEQ multiplex PCR; the TCRdb copy retains only in-frame clones and omits some. This sample has some 240,000 clones, with 90% to 95% found just once. The specimen was peripheral blood. These receptors were obtained from a man aged 55 to 70 with COVID-19, enrolled during active disease.

CDR3 loop: CASSKRGGLSSGNTIYF. CDR3 DNA sequence: TGTGCCAGCAGCAAAAGGGGGGGCCTGAGCTCTGGAAACACCATATATTTT. The chain employs TRBV21-1 and TRBJ1-3. TRBV21-1 is a documented pseudogene. CDR3 size: 17 residues.

This sequence joins TRBV10-3 and TRBJ2-7; 8 bases fit TRBD2. Germline CDR1 is ENHRY and CDR2 is SYGVKD. CDR3 length: 13 amino acids. The junction had 9 bases not matched to a gene; V was cut back by 9 bases and J by 5 bases. As DNA, the CDR3 is TGTGCCATGGGCAGCGGGAGTTCCCACGAGCAGTACTTC. Protein: CAMGSGSSHEQYF.

The chain uses TRBV15 and TRBJ1-3, with D perhaps TRBD1 (6 bases). There are 16 residues in the CDR3. CDR1 and CDR2 from the germline V gene are LNHNV and YYDKDF (reference sequence). V was pared by 0 bases and J by 0 bases, with 9 bases between. The CDR3 loop reads CATSRDLDSSGNTIYF. In DNA form, the CDR3 reads TGTGCCACCAGCAGAGATCTGGACAGCTCTGGAAACACCATATATTTT.

This chain links TRBV19 with TRBJ2-5; D gene uncertain. Germline V CDR1 and CDR2: LNHDA, SQIVND (reference sequence). This CDR3 contains 15 residues. V lost 5 bases and J 4 bases, leaving 17 bases between the germline ends. CDR3 in DNA: TGTGCCAGTAGTCTCCCCCGTGGTACCGGAGAGACCCAGTACTTC. This codes for CASSLPRGTGETQYF. The variable domain in full, completed from reference TRBV19 and TRBJ2-5, reads DGGITQSPKYLFRKEGQNVTLSCEQNLNHDAMYWYRQDPGQGLRLIYYSQIVNDFQKGDIAEGYSVSREKKESFPLTVTSAQKNPTAFYLCASSLPRGTGETQYFGPGTRLLVL.